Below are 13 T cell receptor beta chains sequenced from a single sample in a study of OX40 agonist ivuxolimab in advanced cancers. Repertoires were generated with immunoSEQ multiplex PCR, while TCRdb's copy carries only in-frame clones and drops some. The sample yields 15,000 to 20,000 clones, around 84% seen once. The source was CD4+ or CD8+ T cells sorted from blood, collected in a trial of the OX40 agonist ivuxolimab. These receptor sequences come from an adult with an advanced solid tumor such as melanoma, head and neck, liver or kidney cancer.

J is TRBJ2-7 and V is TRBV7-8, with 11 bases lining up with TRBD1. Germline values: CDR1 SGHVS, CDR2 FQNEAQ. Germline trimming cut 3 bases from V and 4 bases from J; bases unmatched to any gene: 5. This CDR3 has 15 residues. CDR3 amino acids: CASSFRDRGTYEQYF. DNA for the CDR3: TGTGCCAGCAGCTTCCGGGACAGGGGGACGTACGAGCAGTACTTC.

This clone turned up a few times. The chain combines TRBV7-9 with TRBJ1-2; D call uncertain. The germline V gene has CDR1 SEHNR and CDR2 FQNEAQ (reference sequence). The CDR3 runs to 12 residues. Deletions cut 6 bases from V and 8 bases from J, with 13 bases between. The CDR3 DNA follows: TGTGCCAGCAGTATTCACGAGGGCGGCTACACCTTC. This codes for CASSIHEGGYTF.

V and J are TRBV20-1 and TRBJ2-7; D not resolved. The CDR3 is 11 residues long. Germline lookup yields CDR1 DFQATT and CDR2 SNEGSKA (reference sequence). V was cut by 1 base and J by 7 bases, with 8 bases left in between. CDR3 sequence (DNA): TGCAGTGCTAGAGCGATATTGGAGCAGTACTTC. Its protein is CSARAILEQYF.

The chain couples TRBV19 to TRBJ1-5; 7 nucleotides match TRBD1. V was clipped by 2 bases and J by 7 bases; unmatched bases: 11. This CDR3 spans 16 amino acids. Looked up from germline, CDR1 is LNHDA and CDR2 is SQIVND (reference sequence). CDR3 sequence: CASSIKRPGGGQPQHF. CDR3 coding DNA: TGTGCCAGTAGTATAAAGAGGCCGGGAGGGGGCCAGCCCCAGCATTTT.

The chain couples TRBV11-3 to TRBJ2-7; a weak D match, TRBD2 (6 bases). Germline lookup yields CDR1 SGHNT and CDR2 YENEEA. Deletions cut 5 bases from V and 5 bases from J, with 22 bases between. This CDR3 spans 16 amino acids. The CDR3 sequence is CASSLKFGTSWDEQYF. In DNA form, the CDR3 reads TGTGCCAGCAGCCTAAAATTCGGGACTTCGTGGGACGAGCAGTACTTC.

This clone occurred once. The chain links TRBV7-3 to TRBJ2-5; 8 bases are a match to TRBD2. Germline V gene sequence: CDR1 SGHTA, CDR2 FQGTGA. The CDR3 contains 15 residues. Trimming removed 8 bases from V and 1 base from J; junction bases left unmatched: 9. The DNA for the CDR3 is TGTGCCAGCGCTAAGGGGCGGGGGGCCCAAGAGACCCAGTACTTC. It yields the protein CASAKGRGAQETQYF.

The CDR3 loop reads CASSARDSNYNEQFF. DNA of the CDR3: TGTGCCAGCAGCGCCCGAGACAGTAATTACAATGAGCAGTTCTTC. V and J are TRBV11-2 and TRBJ2-1, with D tentatively TRBD1 (5 bases). Germline-derived CDR1 and CDR2 are SGHAT and FQNNGV. This CDR3 contains 15 residues. Deletions cut 5 bases from V and 4 bases from J, with 15 bases between.

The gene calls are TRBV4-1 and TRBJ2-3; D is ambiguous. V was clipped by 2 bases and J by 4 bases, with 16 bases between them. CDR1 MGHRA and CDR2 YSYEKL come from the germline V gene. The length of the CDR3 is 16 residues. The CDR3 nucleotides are TGCGCCAGCAGCCAATTGAATATGGGGTTTGCAGATACGCAGTATTTT. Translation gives CASSQLNMGFADTQYF.

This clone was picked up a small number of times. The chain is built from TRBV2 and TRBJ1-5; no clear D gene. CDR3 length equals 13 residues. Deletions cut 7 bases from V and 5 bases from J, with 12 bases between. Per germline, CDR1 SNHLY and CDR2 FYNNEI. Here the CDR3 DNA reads TGTGCCAGCAATTTAGGGAACGATCAGCCCCAGCATTTT. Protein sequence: CASNLGNDQPQHF.

This CDR3 reads CASESGEFSSNYGYTF. In nucleotides, the CDR3 is TGTGCCAGTGAATCTGGGGAGTTTTCCTCTAACTATGGCTACACCTTC. The chain recombines TRBV19 with TRBJ1-2, with unresolved D. Germline V CDR1 and CDR2: LNHDA, SQIVND (reference sequence). CDR3 length: 16 amino acids. V was clipped by 8 bases and J by 0 bases, with 19 bases between them.

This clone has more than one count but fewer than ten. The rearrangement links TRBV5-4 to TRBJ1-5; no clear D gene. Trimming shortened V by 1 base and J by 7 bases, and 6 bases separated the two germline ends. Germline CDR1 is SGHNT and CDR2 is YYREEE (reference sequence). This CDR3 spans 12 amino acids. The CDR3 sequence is CASSLLGQPQHF. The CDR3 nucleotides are TGTGCCAGCAGCTTGTTGGGACAGCCCCAGCATTTT.

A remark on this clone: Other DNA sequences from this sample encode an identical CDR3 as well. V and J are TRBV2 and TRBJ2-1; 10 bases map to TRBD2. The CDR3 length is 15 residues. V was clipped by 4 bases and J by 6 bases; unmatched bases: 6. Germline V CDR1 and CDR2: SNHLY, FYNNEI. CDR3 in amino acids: CASSVPSGRGNEQFF. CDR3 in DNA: TGTGCCAGCAGTGTTCCGAGCGGGAGGGGCAATGAGCAGTTCTTC.

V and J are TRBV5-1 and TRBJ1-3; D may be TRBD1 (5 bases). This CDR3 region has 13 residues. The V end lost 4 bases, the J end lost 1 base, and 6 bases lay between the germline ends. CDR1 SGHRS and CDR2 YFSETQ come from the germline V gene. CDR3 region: CASSPGSGNTIYF. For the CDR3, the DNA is TGCGCCAGCAGCCCAGGGTCTGGAAACACCATATATTTT.